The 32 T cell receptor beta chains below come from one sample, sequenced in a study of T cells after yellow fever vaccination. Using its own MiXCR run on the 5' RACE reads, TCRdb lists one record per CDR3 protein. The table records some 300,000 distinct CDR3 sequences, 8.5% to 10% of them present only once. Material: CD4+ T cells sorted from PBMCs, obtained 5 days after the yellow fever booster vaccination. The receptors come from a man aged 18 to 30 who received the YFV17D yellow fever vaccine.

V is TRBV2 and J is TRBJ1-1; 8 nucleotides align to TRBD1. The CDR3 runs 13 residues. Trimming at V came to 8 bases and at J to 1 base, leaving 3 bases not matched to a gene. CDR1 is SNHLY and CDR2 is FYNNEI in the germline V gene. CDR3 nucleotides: TGTGCCAGCGGACAGGGTGAGAACACTGAAGCTTTCTTT. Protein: CASGQGENTEAFF.

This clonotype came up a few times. The chain's CDR3 is CASISGTASDTEAFF. The CDR3, as DNA: TGTGCCAGTATTAGCGGGACGGCTTCCGACACTGAAGCTTTCTTT. The chain carries TRBV19 and TRBJ1-1; possibly TRBD1 for D (5 bases). V was shortened by 7 bases and J by 3 bases, with 18 bases between the two germline ends. From germline, CDR1 is LNHDA and CDR2 SQIVND (reference sequence). CDR3 length: 15 residues.

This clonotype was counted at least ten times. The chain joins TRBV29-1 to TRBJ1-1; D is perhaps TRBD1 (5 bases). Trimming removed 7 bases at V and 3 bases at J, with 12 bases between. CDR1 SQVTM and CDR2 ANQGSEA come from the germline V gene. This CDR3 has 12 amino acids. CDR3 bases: TGCAGCGCCGACCGAGGGGACACTGAAGCTTTCTTT. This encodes CSADRGDTEAFF. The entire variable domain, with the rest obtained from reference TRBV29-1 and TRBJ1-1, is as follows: SAVISQKPSRDICQRGTSLTIQCQVDSQVTMMFWYRQQPGQSLTLIATANQGSEATYESGFVIDKFPISRPNLTFSTLTVSNMSPEDSSIYLCSADRGDTEAFFGQGTRLTVV.

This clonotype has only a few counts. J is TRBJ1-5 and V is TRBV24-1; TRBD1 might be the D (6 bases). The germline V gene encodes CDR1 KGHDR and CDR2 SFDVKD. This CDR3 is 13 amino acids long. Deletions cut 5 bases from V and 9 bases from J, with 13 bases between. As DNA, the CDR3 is TGTGCCACCAGTGGAATCAGGGGTTGGCCCCAGCATTTT. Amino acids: CATSGIRGWPQHF.

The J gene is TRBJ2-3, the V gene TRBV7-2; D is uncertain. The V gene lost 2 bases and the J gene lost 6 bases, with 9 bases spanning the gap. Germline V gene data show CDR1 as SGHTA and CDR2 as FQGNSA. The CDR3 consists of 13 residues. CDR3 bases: TGTGCCAGCAGCTTACCGGCTCCGGATACGCAGTATTTT. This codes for CASSLPAPDTQYF.

The CDR3 sequence: CASSFSPTAFMNTEAFF. CDR3 coding DNA: TGTGCCAGCAGTTTCTCCCCGACAGCCTTCATGAACACTGAAGCTTTCTTT. The rearrangement uses TRBV12-3 or TRBV12-4 and TRBJ1-1, with a possible D match to TRBD1 (5 bases). CDR3 size: 17 residues. The germline V and J ends were trimmed by 3 bases and 0 bases, with 17 bases remaining between them.

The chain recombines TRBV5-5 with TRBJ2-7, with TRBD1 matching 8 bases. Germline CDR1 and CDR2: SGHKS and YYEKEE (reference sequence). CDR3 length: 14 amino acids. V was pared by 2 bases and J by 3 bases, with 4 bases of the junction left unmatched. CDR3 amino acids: CASSFGQGIYEQYF. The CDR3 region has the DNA TGTGCCAGCAGCTTCGGACAGGGAATCTACGAGCAGTACTTC. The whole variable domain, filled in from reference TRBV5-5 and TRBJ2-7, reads DAGVTQSPTHLIKTRGQQVTLRCSPISGHKSVSWYQQVLGQGPQFIFQYYEKEERGRGNFPDRFSARQFPNYSSELNVNALLLGDSALYLCASSFGQGIYEQYFGPGTRLTVT.

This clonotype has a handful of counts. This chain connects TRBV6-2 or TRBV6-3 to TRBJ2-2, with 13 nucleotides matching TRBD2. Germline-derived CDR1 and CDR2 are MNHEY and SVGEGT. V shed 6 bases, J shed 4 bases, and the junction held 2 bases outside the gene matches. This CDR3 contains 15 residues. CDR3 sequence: CASRGLAGTTGELFF. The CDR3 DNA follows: TGTGCCAGCAGGGGACTAGCGGGGACCACCGGGGAGCTGTTTTTT.

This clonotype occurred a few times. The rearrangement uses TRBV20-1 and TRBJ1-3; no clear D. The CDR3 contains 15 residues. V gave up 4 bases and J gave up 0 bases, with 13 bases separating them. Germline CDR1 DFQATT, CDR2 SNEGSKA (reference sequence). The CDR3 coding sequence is TGCAGTGCTATAGATCGCCGGGGCTCTGGAAACACCATATATTTT. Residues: CSAIDRRGSGNTIYF.

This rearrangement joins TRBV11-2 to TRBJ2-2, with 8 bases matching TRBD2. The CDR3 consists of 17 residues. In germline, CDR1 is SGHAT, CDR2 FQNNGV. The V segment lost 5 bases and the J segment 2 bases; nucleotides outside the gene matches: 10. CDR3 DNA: TGTGCCAGCAGCCCAAGGGGGACTAGTGTAAACACCGGGGAGCTGTTTTTT. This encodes CASSPRGTSVNTGELFF.

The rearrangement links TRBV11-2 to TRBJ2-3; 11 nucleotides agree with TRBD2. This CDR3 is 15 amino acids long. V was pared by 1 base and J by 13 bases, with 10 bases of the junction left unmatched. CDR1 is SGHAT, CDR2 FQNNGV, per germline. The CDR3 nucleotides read TGTGCCAGCAGCTTAGGGCCCCTAGCGGGGGGAACTAAGTATTTT. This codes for CASSLGPLAGGTKYF.

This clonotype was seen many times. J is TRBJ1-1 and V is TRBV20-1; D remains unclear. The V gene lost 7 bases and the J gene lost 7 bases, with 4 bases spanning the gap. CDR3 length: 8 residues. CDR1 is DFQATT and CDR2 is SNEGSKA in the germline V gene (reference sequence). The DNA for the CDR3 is TGCAGTGTCCTTGAAGCTTTCTTT. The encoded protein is CSVLEAFF.

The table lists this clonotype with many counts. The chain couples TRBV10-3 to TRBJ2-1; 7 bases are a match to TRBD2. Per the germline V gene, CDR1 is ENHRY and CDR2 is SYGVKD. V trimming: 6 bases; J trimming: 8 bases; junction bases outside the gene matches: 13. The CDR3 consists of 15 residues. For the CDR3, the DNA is TGTGCCATCAGCCCGGGGGGAGCGGGTGGGGATGAGCAGTTCTTC. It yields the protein CAISPGGAGGDEQFF.

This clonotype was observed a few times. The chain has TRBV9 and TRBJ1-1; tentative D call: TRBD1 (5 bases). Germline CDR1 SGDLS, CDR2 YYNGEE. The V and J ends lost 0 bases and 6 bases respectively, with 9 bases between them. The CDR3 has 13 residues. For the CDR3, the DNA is TGTGCCAGCAGCGTAGCAGGGCGGGCTGAAGCTTTCTTT. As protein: CASSVAGRAEAFF. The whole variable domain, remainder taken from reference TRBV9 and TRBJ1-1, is DSGVTQTPKHLITATGQRVTLRCSPRSGDLSVYWYQQSLDQGLQFLIQYYNGEERAKGNILERFSAQQFPDLHSELNLSSLELGDSALYFCASSVAGRAEAFFGQGTRLTVV.

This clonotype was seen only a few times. For the CDR3, the DNA is TGTGCCAGCAGCTTGCCCGCAGGGAGGGGTGAGCAGTTCTTC. Its protein product is CASSLPAGRGEQFF. This chain uses TRBV7-2 with TRBJ2-1; 7 positions agree with TRBD2. This CDR3 has 14 amino acids. Germline CDR1 and CDR2: SGHTA and FQGNSA. With V trimmed by 3 bases and J by 9 bases, 8 bases remained unmatched. Full variable domain (rest looked up from reference TRBV7-2 and TRBJ2-1): GAGVSQSPSNKVTEKGKDVELRCDPISGHTALYWYRQSLGQGLEFLIYFQGNSAPDKSGLPSDRFSAERTGGSVSTLTIQRTQQEDSAVYLCASSLPAGRGEQFFGPGTRLTVL.

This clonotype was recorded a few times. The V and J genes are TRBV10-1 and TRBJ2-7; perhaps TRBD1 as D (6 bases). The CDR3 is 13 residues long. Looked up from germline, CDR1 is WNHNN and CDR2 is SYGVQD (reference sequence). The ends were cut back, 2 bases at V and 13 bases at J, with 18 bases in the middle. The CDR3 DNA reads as TGCGCCAGCAGTGAGGTGGACAGTCTTAGCCTCTACTTC. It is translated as CASSEVDSLSLYF.

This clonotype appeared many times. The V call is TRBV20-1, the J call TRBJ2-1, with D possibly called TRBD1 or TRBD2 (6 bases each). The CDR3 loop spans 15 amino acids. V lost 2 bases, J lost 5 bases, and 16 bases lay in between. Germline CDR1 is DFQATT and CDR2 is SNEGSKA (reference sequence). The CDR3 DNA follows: TGCAGTGCTAGAAGAGGGGGGCCTAAAGACAATGAGCAGTTCTTC. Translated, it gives CSARRGGPKDNEQFF.

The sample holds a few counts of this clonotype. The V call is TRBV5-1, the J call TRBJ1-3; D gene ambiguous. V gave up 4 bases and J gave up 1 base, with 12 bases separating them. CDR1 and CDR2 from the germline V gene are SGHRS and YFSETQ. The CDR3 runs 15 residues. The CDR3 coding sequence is TGCGCCAGCAGCCCAACCGCCGCATCTGGAAACACCATATATTTT. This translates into CASSPTAASGNTIYF.

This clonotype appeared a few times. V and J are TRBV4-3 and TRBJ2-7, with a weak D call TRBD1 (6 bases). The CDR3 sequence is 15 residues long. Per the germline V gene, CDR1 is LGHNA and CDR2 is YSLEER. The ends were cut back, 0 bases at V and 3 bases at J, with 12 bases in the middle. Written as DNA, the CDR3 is TGCGCCAGCAGCCAAGATCGCGAGGACAGCTACGAGCAGTACTTC. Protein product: CASSQDREDSYEQYF.

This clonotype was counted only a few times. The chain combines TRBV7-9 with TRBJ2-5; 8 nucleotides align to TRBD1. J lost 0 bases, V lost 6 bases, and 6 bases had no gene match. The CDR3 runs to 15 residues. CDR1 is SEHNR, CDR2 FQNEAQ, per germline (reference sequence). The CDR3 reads CASSGDRRYQETQYF. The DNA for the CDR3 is TGTGCCAGCAGTGGGGACAGGCGGTACCAAGAGACCCAGTACTTC.

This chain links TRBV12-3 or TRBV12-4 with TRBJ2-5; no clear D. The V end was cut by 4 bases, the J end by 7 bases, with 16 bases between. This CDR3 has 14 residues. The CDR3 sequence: CASSSVVERGTQYF. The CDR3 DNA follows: TGTGCCAGCAGTTCCGTAGTCGAGCGCGGGACCCAGTACTTC.

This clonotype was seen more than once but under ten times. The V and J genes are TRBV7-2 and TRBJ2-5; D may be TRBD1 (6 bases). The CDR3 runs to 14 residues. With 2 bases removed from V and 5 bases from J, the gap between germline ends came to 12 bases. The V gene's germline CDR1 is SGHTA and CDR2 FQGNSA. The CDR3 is CASSLSTGLETQYF. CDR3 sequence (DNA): TGTGCCAGCAGCTTAAGTACAGGGTTGGAGACCCAGTACTTC. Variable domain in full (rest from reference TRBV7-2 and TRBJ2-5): GAGVSQSPSNKVTEKGKDVELRCDPISGHTALYWYRQSLGQGLEFLIYFQGNSAPDKSGLPSDRFSAERTGGSVSTLTIQRTQQEDSAVYLCASSLSTGLETQYFGPGTRLLVL.

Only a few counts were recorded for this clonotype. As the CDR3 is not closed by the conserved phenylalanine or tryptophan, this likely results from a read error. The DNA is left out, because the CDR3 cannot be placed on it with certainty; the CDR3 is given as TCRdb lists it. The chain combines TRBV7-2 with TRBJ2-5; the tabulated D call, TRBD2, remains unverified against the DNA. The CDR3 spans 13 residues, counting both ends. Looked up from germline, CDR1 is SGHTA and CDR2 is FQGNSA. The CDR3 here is CASSLASSGVLSL.

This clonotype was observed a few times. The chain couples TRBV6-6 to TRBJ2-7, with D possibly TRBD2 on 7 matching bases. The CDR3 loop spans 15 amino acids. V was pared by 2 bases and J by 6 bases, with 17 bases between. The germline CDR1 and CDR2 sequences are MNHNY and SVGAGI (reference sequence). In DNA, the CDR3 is TGTGCCAGCAGTTACACCGGGGGGCGGGGAAGCGAGCAGTACGTC. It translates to CASSYTGGRGSEQYV.

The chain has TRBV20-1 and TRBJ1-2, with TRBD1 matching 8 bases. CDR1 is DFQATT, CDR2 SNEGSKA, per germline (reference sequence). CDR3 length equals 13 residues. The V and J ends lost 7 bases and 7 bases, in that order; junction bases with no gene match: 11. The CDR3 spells CSVTDRAGGGYTF. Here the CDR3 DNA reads TGCAGTGTTACGGACAGGGCCGGAGGTGGCTACACCTTC.

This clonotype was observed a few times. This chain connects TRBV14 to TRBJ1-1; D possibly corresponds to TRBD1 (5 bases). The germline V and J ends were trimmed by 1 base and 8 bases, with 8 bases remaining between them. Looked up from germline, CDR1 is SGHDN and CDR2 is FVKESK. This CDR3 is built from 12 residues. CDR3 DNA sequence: TGTGCCAGCAGCCAAGGATGGGGGGAAGCTTTCTTT. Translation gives CASSQGWGEAFF. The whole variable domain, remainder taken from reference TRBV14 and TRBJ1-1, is EAGVTQFPSHSVIEKGQTVTLRCDPISGHDNLYWYRRVMGKEIKFLLHFVKESKQDESGMPNNRFLAERTGGTYSTLKVQPAELEDSGVYFCASSQGWGEAFFGQGTRLTVV.

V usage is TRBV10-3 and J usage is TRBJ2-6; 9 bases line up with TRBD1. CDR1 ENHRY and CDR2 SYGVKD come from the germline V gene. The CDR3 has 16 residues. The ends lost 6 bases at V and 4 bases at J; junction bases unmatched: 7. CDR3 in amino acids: CAIRRTGDAGANVLTF. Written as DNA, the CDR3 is TGTGCCATCAGGAGGACAGGGGATGCCGGGGCCAACGTCCTGACTTTC.

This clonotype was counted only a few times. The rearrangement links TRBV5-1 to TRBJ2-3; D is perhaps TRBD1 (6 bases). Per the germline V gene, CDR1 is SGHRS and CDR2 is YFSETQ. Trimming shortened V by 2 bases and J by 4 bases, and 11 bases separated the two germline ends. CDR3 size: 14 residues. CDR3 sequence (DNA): TGCGCCAGCAGCTTTTCAGGGGCCTCAGATACGCAGTATTTT. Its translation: CASSFSGASDTQYF. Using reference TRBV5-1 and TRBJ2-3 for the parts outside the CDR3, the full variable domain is KAGVTQTPRYLIKTRGQQVTLSCSPISGHRSVSWYQQTPGQGLQFLFEYFSETQRNKGNFPGRFSGRQFSNSRSEMNVSTLELGDSALYLCASSFSGASDTQYFGPGTRLTVL.

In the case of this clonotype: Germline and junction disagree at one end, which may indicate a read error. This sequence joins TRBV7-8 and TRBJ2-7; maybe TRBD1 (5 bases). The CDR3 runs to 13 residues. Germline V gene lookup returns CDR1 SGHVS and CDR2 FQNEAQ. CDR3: CASRPLYQTAQDF. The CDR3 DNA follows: TGTGCCAGCAGACCTCTATATCAGACAGCTCAAGACTTC.

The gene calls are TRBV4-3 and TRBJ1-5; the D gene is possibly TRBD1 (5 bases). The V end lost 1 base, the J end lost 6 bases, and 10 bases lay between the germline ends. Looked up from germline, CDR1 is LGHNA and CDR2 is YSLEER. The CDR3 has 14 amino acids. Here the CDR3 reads CASSQGTWGQPQHF. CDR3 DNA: TGCGCCAGCAGCCAAGGGACATGGGGTCAGCCCCAGCATTTT.

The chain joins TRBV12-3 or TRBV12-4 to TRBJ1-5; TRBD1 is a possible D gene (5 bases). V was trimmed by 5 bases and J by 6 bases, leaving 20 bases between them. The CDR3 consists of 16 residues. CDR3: CASSPAGRGEGQPQHF. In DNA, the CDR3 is TGTGCCAGCAGTCCCGCCGGGCGGGGGGAGGGTCAGCCCCAGCATTTT.

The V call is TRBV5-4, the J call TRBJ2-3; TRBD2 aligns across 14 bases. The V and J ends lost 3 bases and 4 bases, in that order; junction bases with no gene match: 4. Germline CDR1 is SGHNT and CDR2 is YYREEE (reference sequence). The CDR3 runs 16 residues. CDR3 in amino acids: CASSSGTSGGPDTQYF. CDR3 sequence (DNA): TGTGCCAGCAGCTCCGGGACTAGCGGGGGACCAGATACGCAGTATTTT.